This TCR beta chain was documented in a study of molecular identifiers for immune sequencing clone quantification. Study conclusions and caveats: Clones exceeding 20 RNA copies carried over 98% of effector molecules but under 1% of naive-cell molecules.

The CDR3 consists of 13 residues. Germline V gene data show CDR1 as SEHNR and CDR2 as FQNEAQ (reference sequence). The V gene end was trimmed by 10 bases and the J gene end by 5 bases; junction bases not matched to a gene: 10. Naive CD8 sequencing libraries were generated from 20,000 to 1,000,000 sorted cells, with 10%, 30% or 50% RNA as input. Methods described previously, with TCR primers listed, were used for bulk TCR libraries. TCRdb ran MiXCR on the PCR reads and lists one entry per CDR3 protein. This sample has some 320,000 distinct CDR3 sequences, with about a fifth found just once. This clonotype was seen many times. Its antigen remains unknown.

This chain joins TRBV7-9 and TRBJ2-5; the match to TRBD1 covers 7 bases. This clonotype originated in a human donor in good health. Some libraries in this study had Jurkat cell RNA spiked in. The specimen was naive CD8+ T cells from blood, with Jurkat cell RNA spiked in. Subset reported: FACS-sorted CD8+CD4-CCR7+CD45RA+ naive T cells. The CDR3 protein is CATSTGIGETQYF. The CDR3, as DNA: TGTGCCACCTCGACAGGGATCGGGGAGACCCAGTACTTC.